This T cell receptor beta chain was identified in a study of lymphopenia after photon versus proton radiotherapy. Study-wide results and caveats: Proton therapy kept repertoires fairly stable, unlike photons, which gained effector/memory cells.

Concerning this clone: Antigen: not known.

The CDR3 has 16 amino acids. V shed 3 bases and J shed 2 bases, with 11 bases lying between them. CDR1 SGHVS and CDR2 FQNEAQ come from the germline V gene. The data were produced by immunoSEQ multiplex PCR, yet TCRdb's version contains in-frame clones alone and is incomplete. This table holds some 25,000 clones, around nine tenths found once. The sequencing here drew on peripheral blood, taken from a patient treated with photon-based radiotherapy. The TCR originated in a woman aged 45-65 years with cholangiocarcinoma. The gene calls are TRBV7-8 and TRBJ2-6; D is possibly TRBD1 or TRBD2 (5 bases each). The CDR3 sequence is CASSLGTVPGANVLTF. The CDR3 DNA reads TGTGCCAGCAGCTTGGGGACGGTCCCTGGGGCCAACGTCCTGACTTTC.